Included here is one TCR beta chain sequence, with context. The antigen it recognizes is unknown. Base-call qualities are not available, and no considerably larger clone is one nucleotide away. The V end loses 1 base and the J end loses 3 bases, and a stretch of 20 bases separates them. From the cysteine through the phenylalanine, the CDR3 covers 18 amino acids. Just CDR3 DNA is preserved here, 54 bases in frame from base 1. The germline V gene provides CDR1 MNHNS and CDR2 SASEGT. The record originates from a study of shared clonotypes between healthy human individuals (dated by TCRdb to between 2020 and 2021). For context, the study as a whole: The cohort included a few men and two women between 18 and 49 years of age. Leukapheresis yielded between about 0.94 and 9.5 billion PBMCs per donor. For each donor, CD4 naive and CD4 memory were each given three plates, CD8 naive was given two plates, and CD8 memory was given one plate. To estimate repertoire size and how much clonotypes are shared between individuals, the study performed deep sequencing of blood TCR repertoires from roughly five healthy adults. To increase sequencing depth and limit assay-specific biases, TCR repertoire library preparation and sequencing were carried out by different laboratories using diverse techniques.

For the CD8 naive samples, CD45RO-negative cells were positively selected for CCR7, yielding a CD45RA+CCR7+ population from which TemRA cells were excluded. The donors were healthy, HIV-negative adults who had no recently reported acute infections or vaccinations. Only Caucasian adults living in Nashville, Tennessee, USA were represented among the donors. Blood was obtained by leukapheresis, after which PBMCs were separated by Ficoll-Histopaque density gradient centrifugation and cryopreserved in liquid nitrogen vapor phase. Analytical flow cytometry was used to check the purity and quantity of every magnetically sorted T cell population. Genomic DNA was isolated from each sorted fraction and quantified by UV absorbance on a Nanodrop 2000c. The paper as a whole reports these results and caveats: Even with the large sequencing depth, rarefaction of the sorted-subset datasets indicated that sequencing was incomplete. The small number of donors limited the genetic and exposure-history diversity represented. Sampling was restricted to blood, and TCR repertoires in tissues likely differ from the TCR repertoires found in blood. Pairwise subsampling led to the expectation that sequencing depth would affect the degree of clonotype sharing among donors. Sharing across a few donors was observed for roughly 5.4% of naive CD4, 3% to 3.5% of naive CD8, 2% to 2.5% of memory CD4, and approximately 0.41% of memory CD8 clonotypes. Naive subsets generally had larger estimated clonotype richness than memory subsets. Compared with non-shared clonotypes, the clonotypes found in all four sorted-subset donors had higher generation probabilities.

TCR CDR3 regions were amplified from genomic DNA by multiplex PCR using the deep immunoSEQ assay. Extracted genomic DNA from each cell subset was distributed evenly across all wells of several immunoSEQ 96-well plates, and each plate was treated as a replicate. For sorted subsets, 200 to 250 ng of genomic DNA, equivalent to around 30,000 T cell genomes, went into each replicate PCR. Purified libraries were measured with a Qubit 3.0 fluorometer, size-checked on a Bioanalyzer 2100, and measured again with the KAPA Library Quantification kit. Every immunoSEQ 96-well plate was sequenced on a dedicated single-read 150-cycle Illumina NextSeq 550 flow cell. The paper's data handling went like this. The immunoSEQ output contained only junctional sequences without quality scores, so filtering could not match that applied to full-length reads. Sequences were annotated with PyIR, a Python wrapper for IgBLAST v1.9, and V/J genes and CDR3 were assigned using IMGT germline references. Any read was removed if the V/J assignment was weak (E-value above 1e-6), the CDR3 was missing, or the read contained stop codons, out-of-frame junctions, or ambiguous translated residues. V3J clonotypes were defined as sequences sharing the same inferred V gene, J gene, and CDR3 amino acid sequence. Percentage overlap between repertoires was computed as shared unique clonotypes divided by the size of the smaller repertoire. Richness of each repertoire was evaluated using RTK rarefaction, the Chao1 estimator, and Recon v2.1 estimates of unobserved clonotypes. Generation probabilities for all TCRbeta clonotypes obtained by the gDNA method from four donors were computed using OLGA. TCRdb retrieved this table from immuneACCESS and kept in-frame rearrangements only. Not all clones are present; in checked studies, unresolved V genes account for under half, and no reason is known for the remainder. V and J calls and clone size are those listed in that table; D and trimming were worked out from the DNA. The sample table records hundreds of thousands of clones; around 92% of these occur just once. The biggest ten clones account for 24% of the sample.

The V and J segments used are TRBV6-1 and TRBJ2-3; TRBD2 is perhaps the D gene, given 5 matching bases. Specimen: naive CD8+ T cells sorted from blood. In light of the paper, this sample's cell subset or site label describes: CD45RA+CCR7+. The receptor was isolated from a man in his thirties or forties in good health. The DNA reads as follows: TGTGCCAGCAGTGAAGAGGTGGTGGTGCGGGCGAAGACAGATACGCAGTATTTT. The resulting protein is CASSEEVVVRAKTDTQYF.